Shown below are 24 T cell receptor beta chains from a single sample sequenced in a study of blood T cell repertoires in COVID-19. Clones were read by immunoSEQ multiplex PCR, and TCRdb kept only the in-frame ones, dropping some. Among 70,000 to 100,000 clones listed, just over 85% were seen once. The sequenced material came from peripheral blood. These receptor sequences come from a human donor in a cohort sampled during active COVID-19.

The chain's CDR3 is CASSPSGGGDRDRYF. The CDR3 bases are TGTGCCAGCAGTCCATCGGGAGGGGGCGACCGCGACCGGTACTTC. The rearrangement joins TRBV27 to TRBJ2-7; TRBD2 might be the D (8 bases). Germline V gene data show CDR1 as MNHEY and CDR2 as SMNVEV (reference sequence). V gave up 5 bases and J gave up 12 bases, with 26 bases separating them. The CDR3 covers 15 residues.

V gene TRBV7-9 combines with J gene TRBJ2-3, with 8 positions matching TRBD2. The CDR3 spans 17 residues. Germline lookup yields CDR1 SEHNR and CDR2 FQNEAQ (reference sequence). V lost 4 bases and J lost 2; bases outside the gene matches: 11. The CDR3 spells CASSSSLLAGNTDTQYF. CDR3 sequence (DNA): TGTGCCAGCAGCTCATCCCTTTTAGCGGGAAACACAGATACGCAGTATTTT.

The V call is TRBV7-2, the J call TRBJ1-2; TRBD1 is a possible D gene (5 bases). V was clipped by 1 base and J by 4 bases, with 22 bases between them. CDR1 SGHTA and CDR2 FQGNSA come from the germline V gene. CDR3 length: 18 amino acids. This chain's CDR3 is CASSLVGGGSRPLYGYTF. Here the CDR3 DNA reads TGTGCCAGCAGCTTAGTTGGGGGGGGGTCCCGGCCACTCTATGGCTACACCTTC.

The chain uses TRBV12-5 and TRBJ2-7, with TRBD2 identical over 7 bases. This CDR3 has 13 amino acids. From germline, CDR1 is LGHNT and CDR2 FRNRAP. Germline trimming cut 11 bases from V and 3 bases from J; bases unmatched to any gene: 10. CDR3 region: CASLFASGYEQYF. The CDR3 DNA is TGTGCTTCTCTATTCGCTAGCGGCTACGAGCAGTACTTC.

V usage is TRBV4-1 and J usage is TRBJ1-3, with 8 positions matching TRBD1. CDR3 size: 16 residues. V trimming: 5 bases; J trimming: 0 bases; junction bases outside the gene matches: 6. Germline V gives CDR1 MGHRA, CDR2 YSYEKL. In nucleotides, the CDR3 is TGCGCCAGCAGCTATCAAACAGGGGGCTCTGGAAACACCATATATTTT. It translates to CASSYQTGGSGNTIYF.

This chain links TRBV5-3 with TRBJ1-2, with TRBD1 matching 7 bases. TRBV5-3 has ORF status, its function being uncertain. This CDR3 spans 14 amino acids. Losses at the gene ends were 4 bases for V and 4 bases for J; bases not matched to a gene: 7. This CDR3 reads CARSTRQGSYGYTF. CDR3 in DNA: TGTGCCAGAAGCACACGACAGGGCAGCTATGGCTACACCTTC.

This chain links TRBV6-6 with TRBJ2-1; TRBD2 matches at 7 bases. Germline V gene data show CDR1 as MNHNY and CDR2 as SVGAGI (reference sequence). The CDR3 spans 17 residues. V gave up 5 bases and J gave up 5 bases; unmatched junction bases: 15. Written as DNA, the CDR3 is TGTGCCAGCAGTCCCCAGGAAGGGGACTATACCCACAATGAGCAGTTCTTC. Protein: CASSPQEGDYTHNEQFF.

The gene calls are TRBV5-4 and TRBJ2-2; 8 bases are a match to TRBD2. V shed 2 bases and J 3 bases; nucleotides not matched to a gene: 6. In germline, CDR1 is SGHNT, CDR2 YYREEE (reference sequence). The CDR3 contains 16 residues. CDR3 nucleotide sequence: TGTGCCAGCAGCTTTGGGTCGGGAGGGCACACCGGGGAGCTGTTTTTT. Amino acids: CASSFGSGGHTGELFF.

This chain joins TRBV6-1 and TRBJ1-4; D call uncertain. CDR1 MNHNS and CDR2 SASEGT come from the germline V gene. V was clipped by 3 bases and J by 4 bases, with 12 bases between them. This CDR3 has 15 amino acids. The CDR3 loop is CASSEEGGNNEKLFF. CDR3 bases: TGTGCCAGCAGTGAGGAGGGAGGAAATAATGAAAAACTGTTTTTT.

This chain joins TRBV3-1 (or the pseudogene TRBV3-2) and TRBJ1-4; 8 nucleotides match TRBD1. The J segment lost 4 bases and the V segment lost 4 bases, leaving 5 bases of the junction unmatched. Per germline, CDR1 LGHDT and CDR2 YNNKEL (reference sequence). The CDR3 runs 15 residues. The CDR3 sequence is CASSRQTGDNEKLFF. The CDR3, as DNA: TGTGCCAGCAGCCGACAGACAGGGGATAATGAAAAACTGTTTTTT.

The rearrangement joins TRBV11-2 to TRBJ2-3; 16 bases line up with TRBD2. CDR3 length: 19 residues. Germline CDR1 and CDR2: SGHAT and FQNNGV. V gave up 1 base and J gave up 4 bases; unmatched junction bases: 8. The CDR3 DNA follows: TGTGCCAGCAGCTTAGGATTGGGGACTAGCGGGGGGGCGGCAGATACGCAGTATTTT. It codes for CASSLGLGTSGGAADTQYF.

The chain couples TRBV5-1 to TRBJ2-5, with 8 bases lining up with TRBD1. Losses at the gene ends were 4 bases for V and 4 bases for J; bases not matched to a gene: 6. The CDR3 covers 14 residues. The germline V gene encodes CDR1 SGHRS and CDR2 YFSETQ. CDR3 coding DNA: TGCGCCAGCAGCCACGACAGGGGTCTAGAGACCCAGTACTTC. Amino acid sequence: CASSHDRGLETQYF.

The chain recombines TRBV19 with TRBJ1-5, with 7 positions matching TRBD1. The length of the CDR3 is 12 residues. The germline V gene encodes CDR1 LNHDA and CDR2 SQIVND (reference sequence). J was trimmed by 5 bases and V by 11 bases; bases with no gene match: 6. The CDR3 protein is CAARQGYQPQHF. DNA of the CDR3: TGTGCCGCAAGACAGGGTTATCAGCCCCAGCATTTT. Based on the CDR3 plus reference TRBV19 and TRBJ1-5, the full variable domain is DGGITQSPKYLFRKEGQNVTLSCEQNLNHDAMYWYRQDPGQGLRLIYYSQIVNDFQKGDIAEGYSVSREKKESFPLTVTSAQKNPTAFYLCAARQGYQPQHFGDGTRLSIL.

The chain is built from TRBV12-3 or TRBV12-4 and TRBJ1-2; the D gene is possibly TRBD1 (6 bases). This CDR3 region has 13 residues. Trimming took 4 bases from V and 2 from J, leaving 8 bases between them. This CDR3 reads CASSSGVNYGYTF. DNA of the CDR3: TGTGCCAGCAGTTCAGGGGTGAACTATGGCTACACCTTC.

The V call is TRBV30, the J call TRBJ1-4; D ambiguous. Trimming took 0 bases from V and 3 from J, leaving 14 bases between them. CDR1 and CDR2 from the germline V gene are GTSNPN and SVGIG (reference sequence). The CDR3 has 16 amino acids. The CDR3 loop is CAWSVRQVGPNEKLFF. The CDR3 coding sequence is TGTGCCTGGAGTGTTCGGCAGGTCGGTCCTAATGAAAAACTGTTTTTT.

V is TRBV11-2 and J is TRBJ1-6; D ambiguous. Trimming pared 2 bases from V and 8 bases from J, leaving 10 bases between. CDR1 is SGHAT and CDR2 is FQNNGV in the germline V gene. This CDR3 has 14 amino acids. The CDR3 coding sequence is TGTGCCAGCAGCTTACGAGGAGATGATTCACCCCTCCACTTT. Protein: CASSLRGDDSPLHF.

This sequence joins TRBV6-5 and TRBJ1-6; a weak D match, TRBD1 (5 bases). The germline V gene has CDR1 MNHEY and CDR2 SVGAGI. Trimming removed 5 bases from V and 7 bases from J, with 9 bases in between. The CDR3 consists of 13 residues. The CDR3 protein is CASSTRGNSPLHF. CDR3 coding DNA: TGTGCCAGCAGTACACGGGGGAATTCACCCCTCCACTTT.

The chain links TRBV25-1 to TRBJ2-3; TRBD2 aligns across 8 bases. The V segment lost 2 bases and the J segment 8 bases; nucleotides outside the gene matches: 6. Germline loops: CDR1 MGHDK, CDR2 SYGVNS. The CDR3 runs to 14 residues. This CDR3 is CASSEAGGPPTQYF. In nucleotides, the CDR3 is TGTGCCAGCAGTGAAGCGGGGGGTCCCCCTACGCAGTATTTT.

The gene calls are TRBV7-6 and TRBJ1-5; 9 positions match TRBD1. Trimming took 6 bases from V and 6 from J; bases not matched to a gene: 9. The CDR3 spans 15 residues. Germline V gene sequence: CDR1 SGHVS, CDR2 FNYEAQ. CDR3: CASSSGTGFFQPQHF. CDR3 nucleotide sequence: TGTGCCAGCAGTTCCGGGACAGGGTTTTTTCAGCCCCAGCATTTT.

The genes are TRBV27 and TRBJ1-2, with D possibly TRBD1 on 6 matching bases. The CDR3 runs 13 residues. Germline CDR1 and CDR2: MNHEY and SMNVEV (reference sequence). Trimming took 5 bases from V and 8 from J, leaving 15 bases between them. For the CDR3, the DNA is TGTGCCAGCAGTACTCAGGGGCTCAGGGGCTACACCTTC. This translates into CASSTQGLRGYTF.

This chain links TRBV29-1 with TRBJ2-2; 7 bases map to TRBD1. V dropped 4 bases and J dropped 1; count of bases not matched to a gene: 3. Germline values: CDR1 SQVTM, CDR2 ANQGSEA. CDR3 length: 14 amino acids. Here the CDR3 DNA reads TGCAGCGTTGTTCGGACAGGGAACACCGGGGAGCTGTTTTTT. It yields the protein CSVVRTGNTGELFF.

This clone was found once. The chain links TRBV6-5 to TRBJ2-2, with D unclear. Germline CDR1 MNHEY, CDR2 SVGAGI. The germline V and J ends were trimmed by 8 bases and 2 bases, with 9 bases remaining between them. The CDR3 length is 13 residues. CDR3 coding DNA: TGTGCCAGCCAGGCTTTAAACACCGGGGAGCTGTTTTTT. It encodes CASQALNTGELFF.

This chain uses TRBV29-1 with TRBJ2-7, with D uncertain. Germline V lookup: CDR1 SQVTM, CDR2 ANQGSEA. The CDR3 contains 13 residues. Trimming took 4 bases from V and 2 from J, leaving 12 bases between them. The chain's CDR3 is CSVVSRNTYEQYF. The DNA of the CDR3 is TGCAGCGTTGTAAGCAGGAATACCTACGAGCAGTACTTC.

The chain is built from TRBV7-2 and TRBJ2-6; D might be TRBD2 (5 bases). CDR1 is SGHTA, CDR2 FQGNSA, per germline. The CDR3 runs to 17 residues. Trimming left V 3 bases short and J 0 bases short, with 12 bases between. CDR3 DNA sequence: TGTGCCAGCAGCTTTTCAGGACGGGACTCTGGGGCCAACGTCCTGACTTTC. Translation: CASSFSGRDSGANVLTF.